Each of the 8 T cell receptor beta chains below was sequenced from the same sample in a study of T-cell memory formation after mild COVID-19. In TCRdb, the 5' RACE reads were re-called with MiXCR into one record per CDR3 protein. The sample has 250,000 or so distinct CDR3 sequences, roughly 9.4% seen once. Sequences were obtained from PBMCs or a T cell subset sorted from them (not recorded which). The receptors were sampled from a man aged 18 to 29 who had mild COVID-19 (a few samples of this study predate the infection). Cell type and time point are not known.

In its sample, this clonotype was seen once. This sequence joins TRBV7-3 and TRBJ1-2; 9 bases are shared with TRBD1. In germline, CDR1 is SGHTA, CDR2 FQGTGA. This CDR3 has 15 amino acids. The V and J ends lost 5 bases and 8 bases, in that order; junction bases with no gene match: 12. The CDR3 loop is CASSNLRGTGKGYTF. The DNA for the CDR3 is TGTGCCAGCAGCAACCTCCGGGGGACAGGGAAGGGCTACACCTTC. Together with reference TRBV7-3 and TRBJ1-2, the CDR3 gives the full variable domain: GAGVSQTPSNKVTEKGKYVELRCDPISGHTALYWYRQSLGQGPEFLIYFQGTGAADDSGLPNDRFFAVRPEGSVSTLKIQRTERGDSAVYLCASSNLRGTGKGYTFGSGTRLTVV.

This clonotype showed up many times. CDR3 sequence reads: CASSQDGGGTDTQYF. The CDR3 coding sequence is TGCGCCAGCAGCCAAGACGGGGGGGGTACAGATACGCAGTATTTT. V usage is TRBV4-3 and J usage is TRBJ2-3; 8 bases line up with TRBD2. CDR3 size: 15 residues. With 0 bases clipped from V and 3 bases from J, the junction kept 2 bases outside the gene matches. CDR1 and CDR2 (germline): LGHNA, YSLEER.

V and J are TRBV7-9 and TRBJ2-1; 10 nucleotides match TRBD2. J was trimmed by 1 base and V by 6 bases; bases with no gene match: 6. This CDR3 region has 16 residues. The germline V gene has CDR1 SEHNR and CDR2 FQNEAQ (reference sequence). CDR3 nucleotide sequence: TGTGCCAGCAGGGCTAGCGGGGGTCCGTCCTACAATGAGCAGTTCTTC. Its protein product is CASRASGGPSYNEQFF.

This clonotype was seen a few times. The chain employs TRBV18 and TRBJ2-4, with D perhaps matching TRBD1 (6 bases). The V and J ends lost 3 bases and 7 bases respectively, with 13 bases between them. Germline V gene data show CDR1 as KGHSH and CDR2 as LQKENI. This CDR3 is built from 14 residues. CDR3 nucleotide sequence: TGTGCCAGCTCACCTGGAACAGGGTGGAACATTCAGTACTTC. Its translation: CASSPGTGWNIQYF.

The rearrangement links TRBV5-1 to TRBJ2-7; 7 nucleotides line up with TRBD1. Germline CDR1 SGHRS, CDR2 YFSETQ. The junction had 4 bases not matched to a gene; V was cut back by 0 bases and J by 7 bases. The CDR3 loop spans 13 amino acids. The CDR3 bases are TGCGCCAGCAGCTTGGGGACAGGTCGGGAGCAGTACGTC. Its translation is CASSLGTGREQYV.

This clonotype came up many times. For the CDR3, the DNA is TGCGCCAGCAGCCAAGGCCCCCACTCCTACGAGCAGTACTTC. Residues: CASSQGPHSYEQYF. The chain uses TRBV4-3 and TRBJ2-7; D is ambiguous. Trimming cost V 1 base and J 0 bases, with 7 bases left between them. This CDR3 spans 14 amino acids. Germline V gives CDR1 LGHNA, CDR2 YSLEER.

The chain recombines TRBV20-1 with TRBJ2-3, with 11 nucleotides matching TRBD2. The CDR3 has 16 amino acids. CDR1 and CDR2 from the germline V gene are DFQATT and SNEGSKA (reference sequence). The V gene end was trimmed by 1 base and the J gene end by 3 bases; junction bases not matched to a gene: 6. The CDR3 loop is CSARVSGGAGTDTQYF. DNA of the CDR3: TGCAGTGCTAGAGTTAGCGGGGGGGCCGGTACAGATACGCAGTATTTT.

This rearrangement joins TRBV6-5 to TRBJ1-5; D might be TRBD1 (6 bases). Looked up from germline, CDR1 is MNHEY and CDR2 is SVGAGI. This CDR3 is built from 13 residues. The V end was cut by 8 bases, the J end by 2 bases, with 10 bases between. The CDR3 protein is CASGTRGNQPQHF. The DNA for the CDR3 is TGTGCCAGCGGGACACGAGGCAATCAGCCCCAGCATTTT.